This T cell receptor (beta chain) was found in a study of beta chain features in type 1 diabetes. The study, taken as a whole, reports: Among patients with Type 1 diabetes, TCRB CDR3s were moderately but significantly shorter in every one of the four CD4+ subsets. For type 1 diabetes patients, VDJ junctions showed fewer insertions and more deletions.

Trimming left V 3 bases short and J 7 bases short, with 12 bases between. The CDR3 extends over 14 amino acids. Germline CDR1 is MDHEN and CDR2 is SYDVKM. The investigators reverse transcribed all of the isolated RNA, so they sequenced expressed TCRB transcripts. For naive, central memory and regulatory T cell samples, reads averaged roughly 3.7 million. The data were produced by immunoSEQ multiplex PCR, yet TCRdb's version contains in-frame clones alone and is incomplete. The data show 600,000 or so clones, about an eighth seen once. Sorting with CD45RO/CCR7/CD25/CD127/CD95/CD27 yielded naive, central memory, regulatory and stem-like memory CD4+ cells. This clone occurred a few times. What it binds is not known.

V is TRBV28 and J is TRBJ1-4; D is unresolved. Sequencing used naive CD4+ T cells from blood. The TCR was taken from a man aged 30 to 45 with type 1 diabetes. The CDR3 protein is CASSFESLGEKLFF. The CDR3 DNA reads TGTGCCAGCAGTTTTGAGAGTCTGGGTGAAAAACTGTTTTTT.